The 24 T cell receptor beta chains reported below all come from one sample, sequenced in a study of human T cells and chemical hapten exposure. MiXCR, applied by TCRdb to the RACE reads, yields one record per CDR3 protein. Here the sample spans some 74,000 distinct CDR3 sequences, 14% being singletons. The time point: pre-sensitization, week 0. Treatment of the sample: therapeutic diphenylcyclopropenone sensitization with weekly scalp DPC. Sequencing was performed on whole blood, taken in connection with sensitization to the hapten diphenylcyclopropenone (DPC). The source is a woman aged 45-65 years with alopecia areata. Some clones in this sample may be carry-over from other donors' samples.

This chain connects TRBV28 to TRBJ1-6, with D perhaps matching TRBD1 (6 bases). The CDR3 is made up of 12 amino acids. V lost 11 bases and J 6 bases, leaving 11 bases between the germline ends. Germline-derived CDR1 and CDR2 are MDHEN and SYDVKM. This chain's CDR3 is CAAGDGNSPLHF. The CDR3 DNA follows: TGTGCCGCAGGGGACGGTAATTCACCCCTCCACTTT.

The chain joins TRBV4-2 to TRBJ1-4, with 7 positions matching TRBD1. The CDR3 contains 18 residues. Germline V lookup: CDR1 LGHNA, CDR2 YNFKEQ. V shed 1 base, J shed 8 bases, and the junction held 16 bases outside the gene matches. The CDR3 region has the DNA TGTGCCAGCAGCCAAGGCGGAGTAAGCCGACAGGGCGGGGAAAAACTGTTTTTT. It translates to CASSQGGVSRQGGEKLFF.

There are a few counts of this clonotype. V gene TRBV7-2 combines with J gene TRBJ2-1, with D unclear. Germline assignment: CDR1 SGHTA and CDR2 FQGNSA. Trimming took off 4 bases at V and 7 bases at J, with 14 bases between the two ends. The CDR3 runs 14 residues. CDR3 sequence: CASSSKTVGNEQFF. The CDR3 region has the DNA TGTGCCAGCAGCTCAAAGACGGTGGGAAATGAGCAGTTCTTC.

This clonotype showed up just a few times. This sequence joins TRBV6-1 and TRBJ2-1; 12 bases agree with TRBD2. Germline V gives CDR1 MNHNS, CDR2 SASEGT. With 1 base clipped from V and 7 bases from J, the junction kept 5 bases outside the gene matches. CDR3 size: 16 residues. The CDR3 region is CASSEGTSGKGNEQFF. The CDR3, as DNA: TGTGCCAGCAGTGAAGGGACTAGCGGGAAGGGAAATGAGCAGTTCTTC.

The sample holds many counts of this clonotype. The chain uses TRBV2 and TRBJ1-4; D not resolved. This CDR3 has 15 amino acids. From germline, CDR1 is SNHLY and CDR2 FYNNEI. The ends were cut back, 9 bases at V and 4 bases at J, with 18 bases in the middle. For the CDR3, the DNA is TGTGCCAGGAACTCGGACCGCGGCCTTAATGAAAAACTGTTTTTT. Amino acids: CARNSDRGLNEKLFF.

This clonotype was picked up a small number of times. The chain links TRBV7-2 to TRBJ2-7; D is unclear. The CDR3 runs to 15 residues. With 1 base removed from V and 2 bases from J, the gap between germline ends came to 12 bases. Germline CDR1 and CDR2: SGHTA and FQGNSA. The CDR3, as DNA: TGTGCCAGCAGCTTAGGTGAGGCTGCACCCTACGAGCAGTACTTC. Amino acids: CASSLGEAAPYEQYF.

The chain carries TRBV28 and TRBJ1-1, with no clear D. Germline loops: CDR1 MDHEN, CDR2 SYDVKM. With 3 bases removed from V and 0 bases from J, the gap between germline ends came to 14 bases. CDR3 size: 16 residues. This CDR3 is CASSLYEGFMNTEAFF. CDR3 DNA sequence: TGTGCCAGCAGTTTGTATGAGGGATTCATGAACACTGAAGCTTTCTTT. Based on the CDR3 plus reference TRBV28 and TRBJ1-1, the full variable domain is DVKVTQSSRYLVKRTGEKVFLECVQDMDHENMFWYRQDPGLGLRLIYFSYDVKMKEKGDIPEGYSVSREKKERFSLILESASTNQTSMYLCASSLYEGFMNTEAFFGQGTRLTVV.

This clonotype was seen only a few times. The chain uses TRBV6-5 and TRBJ1-5; the D gene is possibly TRBD1 (6 bases). V was shortened by 4 bases and J by 2 bases, with 9 bases between the two germline ends. The CDR3 covers 14 residues. From germline, CDR1 is MNHEY and CDR2 SVGAGI. The CDR3 region is CASSSRGGNQPQHF. CDR3 in DNA: TGTGCCAGCAGTTCCAGGGGCGGCAATCAGCCCCAGCATTTT.

This clonotype was observed a few times. This chain joins TRBV18 and TRBJ2-1; 8 nucleotides match TRBD2. The CDR3 runs to 15 residues. Germline CDR1 and CDR2: KGHSH and LQKENI. V was pared by 4 bases and J by 4 bases, with 6 bases of the junction left unmatched. CDR3 coding DNA: TGTGCCAGCTCACAACAGACTAGCGCGTACAATGAGCAGTTCTTC. Translating gives CASSQQTSAYNEQFF.

A few counts support this clonotype. The V call is TRBV12-3 or TRBV12-4, the J call TRBJ2-3; 11 bases fit TRBD2. The V gene end was trimmed by 4 bases and the J gene end by 1 base; junction bases not matched to a gene: 4. The length of the CDR3 is 16 residues. Here the CDR3 DNA reads TGTGCCAGCAGTTCGCAACTAGCGGGAGGCACAGATACGCAGTATTTT. It encodes CASSSQLAGGTDTQYF.

The chain combines TRBV3-1 with TRBJ2-5; possible D gene TRBD2, 6 bases. The CDR3 is 15 residues long. CDR1 is LGHDT and CDR2 is YNNKEL in the germline V gene (reference sequence). V shed 0 bases and J shed 2 bases, with 10 bases lying between them. CDR3 sequence reads: CASSQDTGLQETQYF. In DNA, the CDR3 is TGTGCCAGCAGCCAAGACACGGGACTTCAAGAGACCCAGTACTTC.

The CDR3 coding sequence is TGTGCCAGCAGCGCGCCGGGACGGCGAAATGAAAAACTGTTTTTT. Translated, it gives CASSAPGRRNEKLFF. This chain connects TRBV7-9 to TRBJ1-4, with a tentative D call TRBD1 (5 bases). The germline CDR1 and CDR2 sequences are SEHNR and FQNEAQ (reference sequence). Trimming cost V 5 bases and J 5 bases, with 15 bases left between them. This CDR3 has 15 amino acids.

V gene TRBV20-1 combines with J gene TRBJ1-5; TRBD1 might be the D (5 bases). Germline values: CDR1 DFQATT, CDR2 SNEGSKA (reference sequence). With 6 bases removed from V and 2 bases from J, the gap between germline ends came to 17 bases. The CDR3 runs to 15 residues. CDR3 amino acids: CSAAQATGGNQPQHF. In nucleotides, the CDR3 is TGCAGTGCCGCACAAGCAACGGGGGGCAATCAGCCCCAGCATTTT.

For the CDR3, the DNA is TGTGCCAGCAGCGTAGAGAGGGGCAATCAGCCCCAGCATTTT. This sequence encodes CASSVERGNQPQHF. The gene calls are TRBV9 and TRBJ1-5; D not certain. The CDR3 sequence is 14 residues long. The V gene lost 0 bases and the J gene lost 2 bases, with 6 bases spanning the gap. Germline CDR1 reads SGDLS; CDR2 reads YYNGEE.

As DNA, the CDR3 is TGTGCCTGGAGGCCTGTGGATACGCAGTATTTT. Protein sequence: CAWRPVDTQYF. The J gene is TRBJ2-3, the V gene TRBV30; the D is unclear. Germline V gene sequence: CDR1 GTSNPN, CDR2 SVGIG (reference sequence). The CDR3 runs to 11 residues. V was clipped by 3 bases and J by 6 bases, with 7 bases between them.

This clonotype was seen more than once but under ten times. The J gene is TRBJ2-7, the V gene TRBV9; D is perhaps TRBD1 (5 bases). Trimming pared 0 bases from V and 6 bases from J, leaving 10 bases between. This CDR3 has 13 residues. CDR1 SGDLS and CDR2 YYNGEE come from the germline V gene. CDR3 amino acids: CASSVATGAEQYF. CDR3 DNA sequence: TGTGCCAGCAGCGTAGCTACTGGGGCCGAGCAGTACTTC.

This clonotype was detected once. The chain uses TRBV7-2 and TRBJ2-1; D remains unclear. Germline assignment: CDR1 SGHTA and CDR2 FQGNSA. With 4 bases removed from V and 5 bases from J, the gap between germline ends came to 12 bases. The CDR3 sequence is 14 residues long. CDR3 sequence (DNA): TGTGCCAGCAGCTCTGGGCTGCGGAACAATGAGCAGTTCTTC. It translates to CASSSGLRNNEQFF.

The chain employs TRBV3-1 and TRBJ2-1; D is possibly TRBD2 (6 bases). In germline, CDR1 is LGHDT, CDR2 YNNKEL (reference sequence). With 5 bases removed from V and 9 bases from J, the gap between germline ends came to 11 bases. This CDR3 contains 12 residues. The CDR3 protein is CASSALAREQFF. DNA for the CDR3: TGTGCCAGCAGCGCACTAGCTCGTGAGCAGTTCTTC.

This clonotype showed up just a few times. The chain uses TRBV19 and TRBJ2-5; 8 nucleotides match TRBD1. Germline V lookup: CDR1 LNHDA, CDR2 SQIVND (reference sequence). CDR3 size: 17 residues. The ends lost 5 bases at V and 1 base at J; junction bases unmatched: 12. CDR3 sequence: CASSVPRTGSFQETQYF. The CDR3 DNA reads TGTGCCAGTAGTGTACCCCGGACAGGGAGTTTCCAAGAGACCCAGTACTTC.

This sequence joins TRBV28 and TRBJ2-3; D may be TRBD2 (5 bases). From germline, CDR1 is MDHEN and CDR2 SYDVKM. V was trimmed by 1 base and J by 6 bases, leaving 11 bases between them. CDR3 length equals 14 residues. Written as DNA, the CDR3 is TGTGCCAGCAGTTTATCGTCGGGGAGTGATACGCAGTATTTT. Translation gives CASSLSSGSDTQYF.

The chain is built from TRBV27 and TRBJ1-6; D is possibly TRBD1 (5 bases). This CDR3 is built from 12 residues. Germline CDR1 and CDR2: MNHEY and SMNVEV (reference sequence). With 7 bases removed from V and 6 bases from J, the gap between germline ends came to 7 bases. Here the CDR3 reads CASKGSNSPLHF. CDR3 sequence (DNA): TGTGCCAGCAAGGGGAGTAATTCACCCCTCCACTTT.

This clonotype was picked up a small number of times. The chain couples TRBV7-2 to TRBJ2-4, with D unresolved. CDR1 and CDR2 from the germline V gene are SGHTA and FQGNSA. The V end lost 1 base, the J end lost 1 base, and 14 bases lay between the germline ends. The CDR3 has 17 amino acids. This CDR3 is CASSLERPSVAKNIQYF. Here the CDR3 DNA reads TGTGCCAGCAGCTTAGAGAGGCCGTCTGTGGCCAAAAACATTCAGTACTTC.

The V call is TRBV28, the J call TRBJ1-2; D is uncertain. V dropped 2 bases and J dropped 1 base, with 2 bases sitting between them. The CDR3 spans 12 residues. Germline assignment: CDR1 MDHEN and CDR2 SYDVKM. The CDR3 region is CASSLVNYGYTF. In nucleotides, the CDR3 is TGTGCCAGCAGTTTAGTTAACTATGGCTACACCTTC.

In this sample, this clonotype turned up a few times. The chain employs TRBV3-1 and TRBJ2-2; 11 bases map to TRBD2. The CDR3 contains 14 residues. The germline CDR1 and CDR2 sequences are LGHDT and YNNKEL (reference sequence). V lost 7 bases, J lost 6 bases, and 4 bases stayed unmatched. The CDR3 sequence is CASTLAGGAGELFF. The CDR3 nucleotides are TGTGCCAGCACCTTAGCGGGAGGGGCCGGGGAGCTGTTTTTT.